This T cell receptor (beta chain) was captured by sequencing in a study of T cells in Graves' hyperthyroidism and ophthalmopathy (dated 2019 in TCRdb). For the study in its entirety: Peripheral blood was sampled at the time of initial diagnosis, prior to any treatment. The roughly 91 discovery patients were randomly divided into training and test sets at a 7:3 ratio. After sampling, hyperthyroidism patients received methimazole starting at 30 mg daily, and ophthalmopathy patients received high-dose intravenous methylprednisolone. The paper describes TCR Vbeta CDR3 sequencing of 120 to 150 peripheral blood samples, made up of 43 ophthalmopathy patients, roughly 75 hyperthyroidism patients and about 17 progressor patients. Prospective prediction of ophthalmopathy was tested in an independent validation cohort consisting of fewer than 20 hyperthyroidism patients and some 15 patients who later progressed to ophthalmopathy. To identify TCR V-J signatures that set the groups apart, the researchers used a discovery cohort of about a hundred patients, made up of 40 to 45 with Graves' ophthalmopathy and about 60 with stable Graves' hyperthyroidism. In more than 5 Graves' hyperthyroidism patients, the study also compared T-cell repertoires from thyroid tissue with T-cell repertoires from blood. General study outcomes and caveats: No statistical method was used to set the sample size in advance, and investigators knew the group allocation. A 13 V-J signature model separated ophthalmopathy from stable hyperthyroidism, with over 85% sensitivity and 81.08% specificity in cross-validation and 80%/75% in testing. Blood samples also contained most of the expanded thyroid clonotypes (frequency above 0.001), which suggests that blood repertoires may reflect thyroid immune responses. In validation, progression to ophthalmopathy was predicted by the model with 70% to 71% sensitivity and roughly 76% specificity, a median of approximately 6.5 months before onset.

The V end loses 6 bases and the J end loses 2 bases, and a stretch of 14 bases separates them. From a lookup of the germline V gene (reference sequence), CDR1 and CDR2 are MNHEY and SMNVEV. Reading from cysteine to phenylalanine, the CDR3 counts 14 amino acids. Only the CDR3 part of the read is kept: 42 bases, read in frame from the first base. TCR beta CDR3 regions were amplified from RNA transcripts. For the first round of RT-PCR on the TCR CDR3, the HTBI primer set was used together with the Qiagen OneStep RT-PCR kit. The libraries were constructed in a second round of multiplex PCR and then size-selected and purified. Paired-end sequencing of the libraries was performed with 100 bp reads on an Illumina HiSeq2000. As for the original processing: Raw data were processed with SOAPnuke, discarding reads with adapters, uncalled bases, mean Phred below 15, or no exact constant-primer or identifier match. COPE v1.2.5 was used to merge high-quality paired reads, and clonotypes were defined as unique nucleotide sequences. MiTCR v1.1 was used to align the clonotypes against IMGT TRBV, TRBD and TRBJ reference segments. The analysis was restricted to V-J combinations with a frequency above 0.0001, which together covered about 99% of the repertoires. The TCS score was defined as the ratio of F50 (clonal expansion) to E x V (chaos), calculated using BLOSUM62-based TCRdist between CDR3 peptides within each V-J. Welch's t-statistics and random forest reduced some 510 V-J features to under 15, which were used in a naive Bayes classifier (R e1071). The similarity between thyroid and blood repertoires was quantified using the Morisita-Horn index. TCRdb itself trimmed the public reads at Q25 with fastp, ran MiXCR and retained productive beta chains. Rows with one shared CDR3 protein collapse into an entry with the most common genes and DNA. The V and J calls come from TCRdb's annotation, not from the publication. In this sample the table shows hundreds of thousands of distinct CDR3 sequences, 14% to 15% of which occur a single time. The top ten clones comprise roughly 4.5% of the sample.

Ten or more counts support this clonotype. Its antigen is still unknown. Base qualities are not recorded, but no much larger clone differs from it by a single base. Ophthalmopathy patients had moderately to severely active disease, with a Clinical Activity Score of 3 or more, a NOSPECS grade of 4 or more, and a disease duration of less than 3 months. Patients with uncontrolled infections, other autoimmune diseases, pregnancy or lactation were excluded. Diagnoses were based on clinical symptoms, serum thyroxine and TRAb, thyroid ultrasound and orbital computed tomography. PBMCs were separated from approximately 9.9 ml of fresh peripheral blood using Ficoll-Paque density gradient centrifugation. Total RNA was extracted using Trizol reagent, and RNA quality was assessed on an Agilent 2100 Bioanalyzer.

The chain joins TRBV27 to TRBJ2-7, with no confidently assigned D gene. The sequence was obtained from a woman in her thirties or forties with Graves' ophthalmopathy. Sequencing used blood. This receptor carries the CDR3 CASRSHLAAYEQYF. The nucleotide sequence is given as TGTGCCAGCAGATCCCACCTGGCCGCCTACGAGCAGTACTTC.